These 23 T cell receptor beta chains were sequenced from one sample in a study of blood T cells in healthy people across ages. A second PCR, run for about 7 to 11 cycles, used a sample-barcoded 5' primer plus a J-beta primer mix. TCRdb re-called the 5' RACE reads with MiXCR, one entry per CDR3 protein. In the table there are 650,000 to 1,000,000 distinct CDR3 sequences, about 45% of which are singletons. Source material: blood. These receptors were taken from a man older than 75 in good health.

On this clonotype itself: A read error is possible here, since a much larger clone lies one base away. The genes are TRBV5-1 and TRBJ2-5; 7 bases map to TRBD1. This CDR3 contains 14 residues. Germline values: CDR1 SGHRS, CDR2 YFSETQ. CDR3 amino acids: CTSRMGTVKETQYF. In nucleotides, the CDR3 is TGCACCAGCAGGATGGGGACAGTTAAAGAGACCCAGTACTTC.

This clonotype was observed a handful of times. This sequence joins TRBV24-1 and TRBJ2-3, with D tentatively TRBD2 (6 bases). V lost 10 bases and J 0 bases, leaving 16 bases between the germline ends. Germline V gene sequence: CDR1 KGHDR, CDR2 SFDVKD. CDR3 length: 15 amino acids. The chain's CDR3 is CATKPLASSTDTQYF. The CDR3 DNA follows: TGTGCCACGAAACCCCTAGCGAGTAGCACAGATACGCAGTATTTT.

The rearrangement links TRBV6-1 to TRBJ1-2, with D uncertain. From germline, CDR1 is MNHNS and CDR2 SASEGT. The CDR3 consists of 14 residues. Trimming cost V 1 base and J 7 bases, with 13 bases left between them. The CDR3 DNA reads as TGTGCCAGCAGTGAAGGTGTCTCTCTCAGTGGCTACACCTTC. It yields the protein CASSEGVSLSGYTF.

The count of this clonotype is one. The chain couples TRBV12-3 or TRBV12-4 to TRBJ1-5; no firm D call. CDR3 length: 14 amino acids. The V and J ends lost 5 bases and 2 bases respectively, with 10 bases between them. Here the CDR3 DNA reads TGTGCCAGCAGTGGACTGGGAGGCAATCAGCCCCAGCATTTT. It codes for CASSGLGGNQPQHF.

The J gene is TRBJ2-7, the V gene TRBV20-1; D is uncertain. The germline V and J ends were trimmed by 0 bases and 3 bases, with 12 bases remaining between them. Germline loops: CDR1 DFQATT, CDR2 SNEGSKA (reference sequence). The CDR3 runs 14 residues. The CDR3 nucleotides are TGCAGTGCTAGAGATGCGGCGGCTAGCTACGAGCAGTACTTC. It yields the protein CSARDAAASYEQYF.

The rearrangement links TRBV7-2 to TRBJ2-1, with unresolved D. The CDR3 covers 9 residues. The V gene's germline CDR1 is SGHTA and CDR2 FQGNSA. V was pared by 7 bases and J by 15 bases, with 10 bases between. The CDR3 region is CASIPTGFF. The CDR3 DNA is TGTGCCAGCATCCCGACGGGGTTCTTC.

V gene TRBV6-5 combines with J gene TRBJ2-5, with TRBD1 matching over 10 bases. V trimming: 5 bases; J trimming: 7 bases; junction bases outside the gene matches: 4. The CDR3 loop spans 13 amino acids. Germline V lookup: CDR1 MNHEY, CDR2 SVGAGI. The CDR3 nucleotides are TGTGCCAGCAGTGGGACAGGGGAGGCGACCCAGTACTTC. Encoded protein: CASSGTGEATQYF.

The rearrangement joins TRBV10-2 to TRBJ2-6, with TRBD1 matching over 8 bases. The germline V gene encodes CDR1 WSHSY and CDR2 SAAADI. V trimming: 7 bases; J trimming: 2 bases; junction bases outside the gene matches: 10. The CDR3 sequence is 17 residues long. CDR3 sequence: CASTKNTGGTGANVLTF. CDR3 bases: TGCGCCAGCACCAAAAACACAGGGGGAACTGGGGCCAACGTCCTGACTTTC.

The chain joins TRBV29-1 to TRBJ2-3; 9 bases align to TRBD1. The CDR3 contains 14 residues. The germline V gene has CDR1 SQVTM and CDR2 ANQGSEA. The junction had 5 bases not matched to a gene; V was cut back by 7 bases and J by 0 bases. CDR3 bases: TGCAGCGCAGAACAGGGGGCTAGCACAGATACGCAGTATTTT. It translates to CSAEQGASTDTQYF.

This clonotype was observed a handful of times. V and J are TRBV14 and TRBJ2-5, with 8 positions matching TRBD1. The junction had 3 bases not matched to a gene; V was cut back by 10 bases and J by 2 bases. The CDR3 consists of 12 residues. CDR1 SGHDN and CDR2 FVKESK come from the germline V gene. CDR3 amino acids: CAIHRGQETQYF. The CDR3 bases are TGTGCCATACACAGGGGGCAAGAGACCCAGTACTTC. Looking up the rest from reference TRBV14 and TRBJ2-5 gives the full variable domain: EAGVTQFPSHSVIEKGQTVTLRCDPISGHDNLYWYRRVMGKEIKFLLHFVKESKQDESGMPNNRFLAERTGGTYSTLKVQPAELEDSGVYFCAIHRGQETQYFGPGTRLLVL.

V and J are TRBV15 and TRBJ2-5, with a tentative D call TRBD2 (5 bases). Per germline, CDR1 LNHNV and CDR2 YYDKDF (reference sequence). This CDR3 region has 14 residues. Trimming pared 5 bases from V and 2 bases from J, leaving 12 bases between. The CDR3 DNA sequence: TGTGCCACCAGCGGGAGACGGACGCAAGAGACCCAGTACTTC. Protein sequence: CATSGRRTQETQYF.

Details on this clonotype: Given a much more abundant clone one base away, this may be a read error. The chain employs TRBV10-3 and TRBJ2-7, with unresolved D. CDR3 size: 11 residues. CDR1 is ENHRY and CDR2 is SYGVKD in the germline V gene. The germline V and J ends were trimmed by 0 bases and 6 bases, with 3 bases remaining between them. CDR3 sequence reads: CAISESAEQYF. CDR3 DNA: TGTGCCATCAGTGAGTCAGCCGAGCAGTACTTC.

V is TRBV20-1 and J is TRBJ2-2; D gene ambiguous. Trimming removed 2 bases at V and 4 bases at J, with 8 bases between. Germline-derived CDR1 and CDR2 are DFQATT and SNEGSKA (reference sequence). The CDR3 extends over 13 amino acids. The chain's CDR3 is CSARRLSTGELFF. The CDR3, as DNA: TGCAGTGCTAGAAGACTCAGCACCGGGGAGCTGTTTTTT.

The gene calls are TRBV20-1 and TRBJ2-3, with 16 bases matching TRBD2. Unmatched junction bases numbered 8, after V lost 4 bases and J lost 10 bases. The CDR3 is 15 amino acids. Looked up from germline, CDR1 is DFQATT and CDR2 is SNEGSKA (reference sequence). The CDR3 spells CSATYGTSGRAAQYF. The CDR3 DNA sequence: TGCAGTGCTACCTACGGGACTAGCGGGAGGGCCGCGCAGTATTTT.

This clonotype was observed a few times. This chain joins TRBV5-1 and TRBJ1-6; D gene unclear. The CDR3 contains 12 residues. The germline V and J ends were trimmed by 2 bases and 14 bases, with 11 bases remaining between them. The germline CDR1 and CDR2 sequences are SGHRS and YFSETQ. The CDR3 reads CASSFQGESLHF. The CDR3, as DNA: TGCGCCAGCAGCTTCCAAGGTGAATCCCTCCACTTT.

The chain joins TRBV5-1 to TRBJ2-2; D unresolved. CDR3 length equals 15 residues. V was clipped by 0 bases and J by 7 bases, with 13 bases between them. CDR1 and CDR2 (germline): SGHRS, YFSETQ. CDR3 sequence reads: CASSLDHLGVGELFF. Written as DNA, the CDR3 is TGCGCCAGCAGCTTGGACCATCTGGGTGTCGGGGAGCTGTTTTTT.

V usage is TRBV9 and J usage is TRBJ2-1, with 10 bases identical to TRBD1. The CDR3 covers 15 residues. Looked up from germline, CDR1 is SGDLS and CDR2 is YYNGEE. The V and J ends lost 0 bases and 6 bases, in that order; junction bases with no gene match: 3. CDR3: CASSVGGQGPNEQFF. CDR3 DNA sequence: TGTGCCAGCAGCGTAGGGGGACAGGGGCCCAATGAGCAGTTCTTC.

This clonotype turned up a few times. The rearrangement uses TRBV7-2 and TRBJ1-1, with unresolved D. Trimming removed 5 bases from V and 5 bases from J, with 6 bases in between. This CDR3 is 11 amino acids long. Per the germline V gene, CDR1 is SGHTA and CDR2 is FQGNSA. CDR3 sequence reads: CASSPGTEAFF. CDR3 nucleotides: TGTGCCAGCAGCCCCGGGACTGAAGCTTTCTTT.

This rearrangement joins TRBV21-1 to TRBJ2-7; TRBD2, the table's D call, was not compared with the DNA. TRBV21-1 is assigned pseudogene status. The CDR3 has 16 amino acids. The CDR3 sequence is CASSPPGLVFSYEQYF. In DNA form, the CDR3 reads TGTGCCAGCAGCCCTCCGGGACTAGTTTTTTCCTACGAGCAGTACTTC.

A single count supports this clonotype. This chain joins TRBV4-2 and TRBJ2-1; 7 bases are a match to TRBD2. Germline assignment: CDR1 LGHNA and CDR2 YNFKEQ. The CDR3 totals 15 residues. With 0 bases clipped from V and 4 bases from J, the junction kept 3 bases outside the gene matches. The CDR3 loop reads CASSQDQRGYNEQFF. The CDR3 DNA reads as TGTGCCAGCAGCCAAGACCAGCGGGGATACAATGAGCAGTTCTTC.

This chain connects TRBV15 to TRBJ2-1; D might be TRBD1 (5 bases). The CDR3 is made up of 15 amino acids. Trimming pared 0 bases from V and 2 bases from J, leaving 8 bases between. CDR1 and CDR2 from the germline V gene are LNHNV and YYDKDF (reference sequence). CDR3 region: CATSREGLAYNEQFF. The CDR3 nucleotides read TGTGCCACCAGCAGAGAGGGGCTAGCCTACAATGAGCAGTTCTTC.

The chain uses TRBV6-1 and TRBJ1-5; TRBD1 aligns across 11 bases. The CDR3 runs 15 residues. The junction had 2 bases not matched to a gene; V was cut back by 6 bases and J by 1 base. CDR1 MNHNS and CDR2 SASEGT come from the germline V gene. CDR3 region: CASRGQGASNQPQHF. The CDR3 region has the DNA TGTGCCAGCAGAGGACAGGGGGCCAGCAATCAGCCCCAGCATTTT.

In the case of this clonotype: Since a much larger clone is just one base distant, this may be a read error. The chain couples TRBV6-2 or TRBV6-3 to TRBJ2-5, with 12 bases identical to TRBD2. With V trimmed by 3 bases and J by 11 bases, 16 bases remained unmatched. The germline gives CDR1 MNHEY, CDR2 SVGEGT. The CDR3 extends over 17 amino acids. The CDR3 loop reads CASSYTSGRRRINEQYF. In nucleotides, the CDR3 is TGTGCCAGCAGTTATACTAGCGGGAGGCGCCGAATTAATGAGCAGTACTTC.